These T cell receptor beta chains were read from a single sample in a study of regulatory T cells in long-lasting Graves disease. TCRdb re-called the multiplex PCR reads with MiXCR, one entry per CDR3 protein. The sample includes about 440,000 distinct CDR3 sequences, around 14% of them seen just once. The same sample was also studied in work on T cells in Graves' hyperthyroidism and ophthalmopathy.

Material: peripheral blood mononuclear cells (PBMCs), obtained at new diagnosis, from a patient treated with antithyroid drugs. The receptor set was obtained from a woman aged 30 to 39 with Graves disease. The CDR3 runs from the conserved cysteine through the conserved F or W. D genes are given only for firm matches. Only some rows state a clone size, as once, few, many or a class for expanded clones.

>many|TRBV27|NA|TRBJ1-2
TGTGCCAGCAGTTTTTGGACAGACGATGGCTACACCTTC
CASSFWTDDGYTF
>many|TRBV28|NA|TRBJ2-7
TGTGCCAGCAGTCCCCTGACAGGGACTAAGGACGAGCAGTACTTC
CASSPLTGTKDEQYF
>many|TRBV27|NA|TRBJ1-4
TGTGCCAGCAGTTTAATTTTCGGTTTGGGTGAAAAACTGTTTTTT
CASSLIFGLGEKLFF
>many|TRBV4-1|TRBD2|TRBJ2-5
TGCGCCAGCAGCCATGCTTCGCGACTAGCGGGAATAGAGACCCAGTACTTC
CASSHASRLAGIETQYF
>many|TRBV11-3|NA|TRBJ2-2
TGTGCCTCCACTAAGGGCAGGGCCATGAACACCGGGGAGCTGTTTTTT
CASTKGRAMNTGELFF
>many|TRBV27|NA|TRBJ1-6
TGTGCCAGCAGTTTGACAGGACGGGGTTCACCCCTCCACTTT
CASSLTGRGSPLHF
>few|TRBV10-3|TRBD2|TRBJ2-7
TGTGCCATCAGTGATTTACTAGCGGAGGCCCCCTACGAGCAGTACTTC
CAISDLLAEAPYEQYF
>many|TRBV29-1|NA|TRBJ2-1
TGCAGCCCCCCTGAGGGCCGCTACAATGAGCAGTTCTTC
CSPPEGRYNEQFF
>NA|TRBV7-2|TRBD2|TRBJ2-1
TGTGCCAGCCGACGAGGGAGGGTAACCTACAATGAGCAGTTCTTC
CASRRGRVTYNEQFF
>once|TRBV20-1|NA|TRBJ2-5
TGCAGTGCTAGAAGTGTTCGGGGGGCGATGGAGGCCCAGTACTTC
CSARSVRGAMEAQYF
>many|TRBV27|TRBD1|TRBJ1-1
TGTGCCAGCAGGGACAGGGGGCGGACTGAAGCTTTCTTT
CASRDRGRTEAFF
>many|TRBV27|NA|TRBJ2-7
TGTGCCAGCAGTTTAACGGTGTACGCCTACGAGCAGTACTTC
CASSLTVYAYEQYF
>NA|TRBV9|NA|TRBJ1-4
TGTGCCAGCAGCCCACAAGGCGGGGATCTAGAAAAACTGTTTTTT
CASSPQGGDLEKLFF
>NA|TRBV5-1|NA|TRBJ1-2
TGCGCCAGCAGCTTGGTTAGGACATCGGGTGGCTACACCTTC
CASSLVRTSGGYTF
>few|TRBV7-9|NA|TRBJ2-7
TGTGCCAGCAGCTTAGCGTGGAAGACCTCCTACGAGCAGTACTTC
CASSLAWKTSYEQYF
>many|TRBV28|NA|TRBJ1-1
TGTGCCAGCAGGTTAAAAGGGGGGAACACTGAAGCTTTCTTT
CASRLKGGNTEAFF
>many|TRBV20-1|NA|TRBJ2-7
TGCAGTGCCCGGAAGGACGGGAGCTCCTACGAGCAGTACTTC
CSARKDGSSYEQYF
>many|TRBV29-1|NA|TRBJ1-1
TGCAGCGTTCTTAGGCCTCTGAACACTGAAGCTTTCTTT
CSVLRPLNTEAFF
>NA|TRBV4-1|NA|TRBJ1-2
TGCGCCAGCAGCCCCCGGGACCCCCGCGACTATGGCTACACCTTC
CASSPRDPRDYGYTF
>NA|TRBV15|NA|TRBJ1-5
TGTGCCACCAGCAGAGATTTCAATCAGCCCCAGCATTTT
CATSRDFNQPQHF
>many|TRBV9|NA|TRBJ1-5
TGTGCCAGCGGTAAAAGGGGGGATAGCAATCAGCCCCAGCATTTT
CASGKRGDSNQPQHF
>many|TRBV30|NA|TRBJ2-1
TGTGCCTGGAGTCAAGCATACAATGAGCAGTTCTTC
CAWSQAYNEQFF
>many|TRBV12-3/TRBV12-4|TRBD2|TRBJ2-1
TGTGCCAGCAGAACACTAGCGGGAGGGCCGGTGTCCTACAATGAGCAGTTCTTC
CASRTLAGGPVSYNEQFF
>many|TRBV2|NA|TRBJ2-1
TGTGCCAGCAGTACGGGGACCGGGAGCACCTACAATGAGCAGTTCTTC
CASSTGTGSTYNEQFF
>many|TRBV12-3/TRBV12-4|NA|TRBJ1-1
TGTGCCAGCAGTATACAGGGAATAGGGAACACTGAAGCTTTCTTT
CASSIQGIGNTEAFF
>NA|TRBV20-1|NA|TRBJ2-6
TGCAGTGCTCCGGACAGGAGGGTCTCTGGGGCCAACGTCCTGACTTTC
CSAPDRRVSGANVLTF
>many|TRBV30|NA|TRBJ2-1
TGTGCCTGGAGCTCCAGCGGGAATGAGCAGTTCTTC
CAWSSSGNEQFF
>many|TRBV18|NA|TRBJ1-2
TGTGCCAGCTCACAAGCCGGGACCTACTATGGCTACACCTTC
CASSQAGTYYGYTF
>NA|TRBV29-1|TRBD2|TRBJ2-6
TGCAGCGTTGAGGGTCAAGCGGGACCGGGGGCCAACGTCCTGACTTTC
CSVEGQAGPGANVLTF
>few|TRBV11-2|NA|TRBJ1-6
TGTGCCAGCAGCCCCCTCGAGGGGTCTCTGTCTTCACCCCTCCACTTT
CASSPLEGSLSSPLHF
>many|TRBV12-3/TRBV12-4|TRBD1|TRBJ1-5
TGTGCCGCTGGACAGGGTCGCAATCAGCCCCAGCATTTT
CAAGQGRNQPQHF
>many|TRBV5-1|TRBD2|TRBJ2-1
TGCGCCAGCAGCTTGATTAGCGGGGGGGGCAATGAGCAGTTCTTC
CASSLISGGGNEQFF
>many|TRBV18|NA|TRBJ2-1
TGTGCCAGCTCACCCTATCTCGGCAATGAGCAGTTCTTC
CASSPYLGNEQFF
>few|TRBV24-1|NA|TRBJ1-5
TGTGCCACCAGTGATTTCCTGACGGGTCAGCCCCAGCATTTT
CATSDFLTGQPQHF
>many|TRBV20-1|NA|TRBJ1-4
TGCAGTGCTTTACGAGAAAAACTGTTTTTT
CSALREKLFF
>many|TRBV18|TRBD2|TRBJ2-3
TGTGCCAGCTCACCACCGGTAGCGGGGAGCACAGATACGCAGTATTTT
CASSPPVAGSTDTQYF
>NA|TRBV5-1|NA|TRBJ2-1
TGCGCCAGCAGCTTGACAGGTTTCGACAATGAGCAGTTCTTC
CASSLTGFDNEQFF
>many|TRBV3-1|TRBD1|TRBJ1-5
TGTGCCAGCAGCTTAACAGGGGACAGCAATCAGCCCCAGCATTTT
CASSLTGDSNQPQHF
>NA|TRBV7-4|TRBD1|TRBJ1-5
TGTGCCAGCAGCTTATATCTAATCAAAGCGACAGGGAAAAATCAGCCCCAGCATTTT
CASSLYLIKATGKNQPQHF
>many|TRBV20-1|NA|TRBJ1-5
TGCAGTGTCGCGGAAAGCGGACGGTTAAATCAGCCCCAGCATTTT
CSVAESGRLNQPQHF
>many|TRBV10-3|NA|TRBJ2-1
TGTGCCATCTGGTTATCGGGAACCGATGAGCAGTTCTTC
CAIWLSGTDEQFF
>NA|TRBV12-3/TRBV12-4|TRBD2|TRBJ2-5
TGTGCCAGCAGTTCTCGACTAGCGGGAGCGTCGTGGGAAGGGGCCCAGTACTTC
CASSSRLAGASWEGAQYF
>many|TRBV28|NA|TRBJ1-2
TGTGCCAGCACTCAAGGGGGTTATGCTAACTATGGCTACACCTTC
CASTQGGYANYGYTF
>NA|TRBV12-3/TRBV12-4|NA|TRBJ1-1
TGTGCCAGCAGTCCAGGACACCTTCGTAGCACTGAAGCTTTCTTT
CASSPGHLRSTEAFF
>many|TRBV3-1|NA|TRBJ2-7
TGTGCCAGCAGCCGGCGGGGGCCCACATCCTACGAGCAGTACTTC
CASSRRGPTSYEQYF
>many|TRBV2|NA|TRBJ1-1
TGTGCCAGCAGAGGACAGCGCTTCGATTTGGCTTTCTTT
CASRGQRFDLAFF
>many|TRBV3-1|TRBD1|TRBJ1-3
TGTGCCAGCAGCCTCAGGACAGGGTCTGGAAACACCATATATTTT
CASSLRTGSGNTIYF
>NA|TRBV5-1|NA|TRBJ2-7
TGCGCCAGCAGCTTGGGTACCCGGGACGAGCAGTACTTC
CASSLGTRDEQYF
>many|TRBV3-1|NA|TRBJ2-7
TGTGCCAGCAGCCACGATACCCTCGCGGACGAGCAGTACTTC
CASSHDTLADEQYF
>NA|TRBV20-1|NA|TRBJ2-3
TGCAGTGCTAGAGTGGCGACTAGCACAGATACGCAGTATTTT
CSARVATSTDTQYF
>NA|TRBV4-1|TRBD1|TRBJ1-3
TGCGCCAGCAGCCAGGGTCTCACAGGGGCTGGAAACACCATATATTTT
CASSQGLTGAGNTIYF
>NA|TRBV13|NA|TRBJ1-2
TGTGCCAGCAGCCCCCCGACAAGGGCACGCTACACCTTC
CASSPPTRARYTF
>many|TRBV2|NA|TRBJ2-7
TGTGCCAGCAGTGATGGGCCACGGGGTTACTTC
CASSDGPRGYF
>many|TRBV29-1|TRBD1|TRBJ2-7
TGCAGCGTGACGACAGGGGTCAGCTCCTACGAGCAGTACTTC
CSVTTGVSSYEQYF